A single sample is the source of the 29 T cell receptor beta chains below, sequenced in a study of T cell changes during pregnancy in multiple sclerosis (dated by TCRdb to between 2018 and 2021). Library method: the immunoSEQ multiplex PCR assay. The table comes from immuneACCESS by way of TCRdb, which keeps in-frame sequences with V and J called. Part of the clones is missing from these tables; in studies checked, under half for an unresolved V gene and the rest for unknown reasons. The sample profile shows about 59,000 clones; approximately 94% of them were found once. About 2.5% of the sample belongs to the ten largest clones. The specimen was CD8+ T cells from peripheral blood mononuclear cells, collected after pregnancy. These receptors were collected from a female donor with multiple sclerosis, enrolled in a pregnancy study.

The chain joins TRBV4-1 to TRBJ2-7; the D gene is possibly TRBD2 (5 bases). Deletions cut 1 base from V and 2 bases from J, with 9 bases between. The CDR3 spans 14 residues. Per germline, CDR1 MGHRA and CDR2 YSYEKL. This CDR3 reads CASSQGQRTYEQYF. The DNA for the CDR3 is TGCGCCAGCAGCCAAGGGCAGCGGACCTACGAGCAGTACTTC.

In this sample, this clone turned up once. V is TRBV27 and J is TRBJ1-1; 8 bases fit TRBD1. V gave up 2 bases and J gave up 6 bases; unmatched junction bases: 5. The CDR3 is 14 residues long. Germline V gene data show CDR1 as MNHEY and CDR2 as SMNVEV (reference sequence). The CDR3 loop reads CASSLVTGVPEAFF. DNA of the CDR3: TGTGCCAGCAGTTTAGTGACAGGGGTCCCTGAAGCTTTCTTT.

This clone has only one observation. The chain links TRBV9 to TRBJ2-7; TRBD2 matches 11 bases. Germline V gene data show CDR1 as SGDLS and CDR2 as YYNGEE. Unmatched junction bases numbered 4, after V lost 3 bases and J lost 5 bases. The CDR3 spans 14 residues. CDR3 residues: CASSGGLAGHEQYF. For the CDR3, the DNA is TGTGCCAGCAGCGGAGGACTAGCGGGCCACGAGCAGTACTTC.

This clone occurred once. The chain uses TRBV9 and TRBJ2-2; 10 bases match TRBD1. Germline V lookup: CDR1 SGDLS, CDR2 YYNGEE. The junction had 8 bases not matched to a gene; V was cut back by 4 bases and J by 8 bases. CDR3 length: 15 residues. CDR3 loop: CASSTRQGAGGELFF. The CDR3 DNA is TGTGCCAGCAGCACAAGACAGGGGGCTGGTGGGGAGCTGTTTTTT.

The V and J genes are TRBV6-1 and TRBJ2-3; 7 bases line up with TRBD1. In germline, CDR1 is MNHNS, CDR2 SASEGT. This CDR3 contains 14 residues. With 6 bases clipped from V and 3 bases from J, the junction kept 6 bases outside the gene matches. The chain's CDR3 is CASRDRLKTDTQYF. In nucleotides, the CDR3 is TGTGCCAGCAGGGACAGGCTCAAAACAGATACGCAGTATTTT.

This clone was seen a single time. The chain uses TRBV9 and TRBJ1-2, with TRBD1 matching over 8 bases. This CDR3 is built from 13 residues. Trimming cost V 5 bases and J 6 bases; bases outside gene matches: 6. Germline V lookup: CDR1 SGDLS, CDR2 YYNGEE. The CDR3 bases are TGTGCCAGCAGGGCAGGGGGCTCGAATGGCTACACCTTC. Amino acid sequence: CASRAGGSNGYTF.

The chain recombines TRBV27 with TRBJ1-1; no reliable D call. V dropped 4 bases and J dropped 8 bases, with 11 bases sitting between them. Germline CDR1 is MNHEY and CDR2 is SMNVEV (reference sequence). CDR3 length: 12 residues. CDR3 sequence (DNA): TGTGCCAGCAGTTCCCCAACTAGGGAAGCTTTCTTT. Its protein product is CASSSPTREAFF.

CDR3 nucleotide sequence: TGTGCCTGGTCCGGCGGCGGTGAGCAGTTCTTC. This gives the protein CAWSGGGEQFF. This rearrangement joins TRBV30 to TRBJ2-1; D is unclear. Germline assignment: CDR1 GTSNPN and CDR2 SVGIG (reference sequence). Trimming cost V 5 bases and J 9 bases, with 11 bases left between them. The CDR3 is 11 residues long. Filled out from reference TRBV30 and TRBJ2-1, the complete variable domain reads SQTIHQWPATLVQPVGSPLSLECTVEGTSNPNLYWYRQAAGRGLQLLFYSVGIGQISSEVPQNLSASRPQDRQFILSSKKLLLSDSGFYLCAWSGGGEQFFGPGTRLTVL.

The V call is TRBV7-8, the J call TRBJ2-7, with D perhaps matching TRBD2 (6 bases). This CDR3 contains 15 residues. Trimming shortened V by 3 bases and J by 0 bases, and 12 bases separated the two germline ends. Looked up from germline, CDR1 is SGHVS and CDR2 is FQNEAQ. The CDR3 DNA is TGTGCCAGCAGCTTGTGGAGGGGCAGCTCCTACGAGCAGTACTTC. Translating it yields CASSLWRGSSYEQYF.

V gene TRBV7-6 combines with J gene TRBJ2-1; 11 bases match TRBD2. V lost 6 bases, J lost 6 bases, and 7 bases stayed unmatched. Germline V CDR1 and CDR2: SGHVS, FNYEAQ. This CDR3 has 15 amino acids. CDR3 DNA: TGTGCCAGCAGTTTTACTAGCGGGAGTTCCAATGAGCAGTTCTTC. The encoded protein is CASSFTSGSSNEQFF.

The chain has TRBV10-3 and TRBJ2-5; weak D call: TRBD2 (5 bases). CDR3 length: 15 amino acids. Trimming removed 3 bases from V and 5 bases from J, with 16 bases in between. Looked up from germline, CDR1 is ENHRY and CDR2 is SYGVKD. CDR3 in amino acids: CAISERSPEGETQYF. As DNA, the CDR3 is TGTGCCATCAGTGAACGGAGTCCCGAGGGTGAGACCCAGTACTTC.

This clone was detected only a few times. The chain recombines TRBV27 with TRBJ1-1; D may be TRBD1 (6 bases). The CDR3 runs 14 residues. Germline V gives CDR1 MNHEY, CDR2 SMNVEV (reference sequence). V was pared by 6 bases and J by 3 bases, with 14 bases between. The DNA for the CDR3 is TGTGCCAGCAGGAGTTCAGAGGGGGACACTGAAGCTTTCTTT. Protein product: CASRSSEGDTEAFF.

The genes are TRBV29-1 and TRBJ2-2, with 7 positions matching TRBD1. This CDR3 comprises 12 residues. Germline CDR1 reads SQVTM; CDR2 reads ANQGSEA. J was trimmed by 5 bases and V by 5 bases; bases with no gene match: 2. This CDR3 is CSVLQGTGELFF. The CDR3, as DNA: TGCAGCGTTCTACAGGGGACCGGGGAGCTGTTTTTT.

This chain joins TRBV27 and TRBJ1-1, with a tentative D call TRBD1 (5 bases). V was pared by 9 bases and J by 4 bases, with 15 bases between. The CDR3 runs 13 residues. The germline V gene has CDR1 MNHEY and CDR2 SMNVEV (reference sequence). The CDR3 nucleotides read TGTGCCAGTAAAAAGACAGCTCTCACTGAAGCTTTCTTT. Translated: CASKKTALTEAFF.

This chain connects TRBV21-1 to TRBJ2-7; whether TRBD1, the table's D call, matches the DNA was not checked. TRBV21-1 is given as a pseudogene. This CDR3 spans 19 amino acids. The DNA for the CDR3 is TGTGCCAGCAGCAAACATCGGCCCCCCGTGGGCAGGGGGCGAGACGAGCAGTACTTC. Its protein is CASSKHRPPVGRGRDEQYF.

This chain connects TRBV27 to TRBJ2-7, with D unclear. V dropped 8 bases and J dropped 5 bases, with 7 bases sitting between them. This CDR3 contains 10 residues. Per the germline V gene, CDR1 is MNHEY and CDR2 is SMNVEV (reference sequence). The CDR3 DNA is TGTGCCAGCCCCCTCCACGAGCAGTACTTC. Residues: CASPLHEQYF.

V usage is TRBV6-5 and J usage is TRBJ1-2, with D unresolved. The CDR3 has 14 amino acids. Per the germline V gene, CDR1 is MNHEY and CDR2 is SVGAGI. V lost 2 bases, J lost 3 bases, and 10 bases lay in between. The CDR3 coding sequence is TGTGCCAGCAGTTACGGTCGGTTTGACTATGGCTACACCTTC. It specifies CASSYGRFDYGYTF.

V gene TRBV30 combines with J gene TRBJ1-1; a possible D gene is TRBD1 (5 bases). The germline CDR1 and CDR2 sequences are GTSNPN and SVGIG (reference sequence). The CDR3 length is 14 residues. V lost 7 bases and J 1 base, leaving 16 bases between the germline ends. This chain's CDR3 is CASSLGVSNTEAFF. The CDR3 coding sequence is TGTGCCTCCTCTCTAGGGGTTTCGAACACTGAAGCTTTCTTT.

The chain links TRBV6-5 to TRBJ2-1; D is possibly TRBD1 (7 bases). V was shortened by 6 bases and J by 5 bases, with 17 bases between the two germline ends. Germline V CDR1 and CDR2: MNHEY, SVGAGI. The CDR3 consists of 15 residues. Here the CDR3 DNA reads TGTGCCAGCAGACTGGGACAGAGGAGGGACAATGAGCAGTTCTTC. Protein product: CASRLGQRRDNEQFF.

The rearrangement joins TRBV27 to TRBJ1-1; D is ambiguous. From germline, CDR1 is MNHEY and CDR2 SMNVEV (reference sequence). V lost 3 bases to trimming and J lost 1 base, with 6 bases between them. The CDR3 length is 13 residues. Here the CDR3 DNA reads TGTGCCAGCAGTTTTTCAGGGAACACTGAAGCTTTCTTT. Amino acid sequence: CASSFSGNTEAFF.

The chain carries TRBV9 and TRBJ1-2; 7 bases line up with TRBD1. The V gene end was trimmed by 0 bases and the J gene end by 8 bases; junction bases not matched to a gene: 10. Germline-derived CDR1 and CDR2 are SGDLS and YYNGEE. The CDR3 is 15 residues long. The CDR3 nucleotides read TGTGCCAGCAGCGTAGTCCCACCCAGGGGGGAAGGCTACACCTTC. Residues: CASSVVPPRGEGYTF.

Remarks on this clone: Other DNA sequences in the same sample also yield this CDR3. The rearrangement joins TRBV19 to TRBJ2-1; a weak D match, TRBD1 (6 bases). Between the trimmed V and J ends, which lost 3 bases and 0 bases, there was a span of 9 bases. The germline V gene encodes CDR1 LNHDA and CDR2 SQIVND (reference sequence). CDR3 length: 15 amino acids. The CDR3 coding sequence is TGTGCCAGTAGTATTGGACAGAGCTCCTACAATGAGCAGTTCTTC. Amino acid sequence: CASSIGQSSYNEQFF.

V gene TRBV4-2 combines with J gene TRBJ2-3, with TRBD2 matching over 9 bases. Germline-derived CDR1 and CDR2 are LGHNA and YNFKEQ. Trimming at V came to 1 base and at J to 4 bases, leaving 3 bases not matched to a gene. This CDR3 has 15 residues. The CDR3 DNA is TGTGCCAGCAGCCAAGGCATAGCGGGAGCAGATACGCAGTATTTT. Amino acid sequence: CASSQGIAGADTQYF.

In DNA form, the CDR3 reads TGCAGCGCCTCGGGGTTCCAAGAGACCCAGTACTTC. This translates into CSASGFQETQYF. V usage is TRBV29-1 and J usage is TRBJ2-5; a possible D gene is TRBD2 (5 bases). V gave up 7 bases and J gave up 1 base, with 10 bases separating them. This CDR3 is 12 amino acids long. CDR1 and CDR2 (germline): SQVTM, ANQGSEA.

V usage is TRBV30 and J usage is TRBJ2-1; weak D call: TRBD2 (5 bases). The germline V gene encodes CDR1 GTSNPN and CDR2 SVGIG (reference sequence). V was shortened by 2 bases and J by 8 bases, with 7 bases between the two germline ends. The CDR3 totals 11 residues. CDR3 in DNA: TGTGCCTGGAGTCCCGGGGATGAGCAGTTCTTC. It is translated as CAWSPGDEQFF. The whole variable domain, remainder taken from reference TRBV30 and TRBJ2-1, is SQTIHQWPATLVQPVGSPLSLECTVEGTSNPNLYWYRQAAGRGLQLLFYSVGIGQISSEVPQNLSASRPQDRQFILSSKKLLLSDSGFYLCAWSPGDEQFFGPGTRLTVL.

The V call is TRBV9, the J call TRBJ2-2, with 9 bases that match TRBD1. The CDR3 runs to 13 residues. The trim removed 3 bases at V and 12 bases at J, leaving 6 bases unmatched. Germline CDR1 reads SGDLS; CDR2 reads YYNGEE. The CDR3 loop reads CASSEQGARKLFF. The CDR3 bases are TGTGCCAGCAGCGAACAGGGGGCTAGGAAGCTGTTTTTT.

A few counts support this clone. The genes are TRBV5-4 and TRBJ1-1; 9 bases agree with TRBD1. Germline V CDR1 and CDR2: SGHNT, YYREEE (reference sequence). The CDR3 is made up of 16 amino acids. J gave up 0 bases and V 1 base, and 4 bases lay outside the gene matches. This CDR3 is CASSLPGQGMNTEAFF. CDR3 sequence (DNA): TGTGCCAGCAGCTTGCCGGGACAGGGCATGAACACTGAAGCTTTCTTT.

This rearrangement joins TRBV11-2 to TRBJ2-2; 11 bases are shared with TRBD2. CDR3 length: 18 residues. V gave up 2 bases and J gave up 7 bases; unmatched junction bases: 12. Germline V gives CDR1 SGHAT, CDR2 FQNNGV. CDR3 amino acids: CASSLTKLAGERFGELFF. The CDR3 DNA sequence: TGTGCCAGCAGCTTAACTAAACTAGCGGGAGAGCGTTTCGGGGAGCTGTTTTTT. The full variable domain, with the rest looked up from reference TRBV11-2 and TRBJ2-2, is EAGVAQSPRYKIIEKRQSVAFWCNPISGHATLYWYQQILGQGPKLLIQFQNNGVVDDSQLPKDRFSAERLKGVDSTLKIQPAKLEDSAVYLCASSLTKLAGERFGELFFGEGSRLTVL.

The V call is TRBV7-9, the J call TRBJ1-5; no clear D gene. Trimming pared 1 base from V and 3 bases from J, leaving 7 bases between. The CDR3 totals 14 residues. Germline V CDR1 and CDR2: SEHNR, FQNEAQ (reference sequence). The CDR3 protein is CASSLGGDNQPQHF. In nucleotides, the CDR3 is TGTGCCAGCAGCTTAGGGGGAGACAATCAGCCCCAGCATTTT.